One sample yielded the 18 T cell receptor beta chains listed below, sequenced in a study of Graves' ophthalmopathy and Graves' hyperthyroidism. RNA transcripts yielded amplified TCR beta CDR3 regions. RT-PCR was first run with HTBI primers, then multiplex PCR in a second round. A single record per CDR3 protein comes from TCRdb applying MiXCR to the multiplex PCR reads. The table has just over 600,000 distinct CDR3 sequences, about 20% seen once. The sample was peripheral blood. These receptor sequences come from a woman in her late teens or twenties with stable Graves' hyperthyroidism. Some clones in this sample may be carry-over from other donors' samples.

This rearrangement joins TRBV30 to TRBJ2-2, with D maybe TRBD1 (5 bases). The germline CDR1 and CDR2 sequences are GTSNPN and SVGIG (reference sequence). Deletions cut 8 bases from V and 3 bases from J, with 19 bases between. The CDR3 runs 15 residues. CDR3 loop: CAVTPGAEYTGELFF. In nucleotides, the CDR3 is TGTGCCGTAACCCCTGGGGCAGAGTACACCGGGGAGCTGTTTTTT.

This clonotype occurred many times. This sequence joins TRBV5-1 and TRBJ1-6; 9 bases align to TRBD1. The CDR3 contains 16 residues. Per the germline V gene, CDR1 is SGHRS and CDR2 is YFSETQ. V shed 0 bases and J 8 bases; nucleotides not matched to a gene: 6. The chain's CDR3 is CASSLEVGQGYSPLHF. The CDR3, as DNA: TGCGCCAGCAGCTTGGAAGTAGGACAGGGGTATTCACCCCTCCACTTT.

This clonotype was counted ten times or more. J is TRBJ1-1 and V is TRBV6-1; 7 bases are shared with TRBD1. This CDR3 has 12 residues. With 7 bases clipped from V and 9 bases from J, the junction kept 8 bases outside the gene matches. CDR1 is MNHNS, CDR2 SASEGT, per germline. Here the CDR3 reads CASIGDRAKAFF. The CDR3 DNA sequence: TGTGCCAGCATCGGAGACAGGGCTAAAGCTTTCTTT.

CDR3 protein: CASSIPPTKAFF. CDR3 nucleotide sequence: TGTGCCAGCAGCATACCCCCCACCAAAGCTTTCTTT. The rearrangement links TRBV13 to TRBJ1-1; D is undetermined. V was cut by 5 bases and J by 9 bases, with 13 bases left in between. This CDR3 is built from 12 residues. Germline CDR1 and CDR2: PRHDT and FYEKMQ (reference sequence).

This clonotype was observed many times. The genes are TRBV5-1 and TRBJ1-1; 7 nucleotides match TRBD1. Germline V lookup: CDR1 SGHRS, CDR2 YFSETQ. Trimming took 3 bases from V and 0 from J; bases not matched to a gene: 5. This CDR3 has 15 residues. CDR3 in amino acids: CASSSEGGVNTEAFF. The CDR3 region has the DNA TGCGCCAGCAGCTCGGAAGGGGGCGTGAACACTGAAGCTTTCTTT.

In this sample, this clonotype turned up many times. This chain connects TRBV20-1 to TRBJ1-2; D gene ambiguous. The CDR3 has 13 amino acids. V was cut by 0 bases and J by 4 bases, with 9 bases left in between. The V gene's germline CDR1 is DFQATT and CDR2 SNEGSKA (reference sequence). The CDR3 loop is CSARDRQVYGYTF. The DNA for the CDR3 is TGCAGTGCTAGAGATAGACAAGTCTATGGCTACACCTTC.

This clonotype was found many times. The CDR3, as DNA: TGTGCCAGCAGTTTGGGGCAGGTCGGGGAGACCCAGTACTTC. Amino acids: CASSLGQVGETQYF. The genes are TRBV12-3 or TRBV12-4 and TRBJ2-5, with D possibly being TRBD1 (5 bases). Trimming shortened V by 3 bases and J by 5 bases, and 13 bases separated the two germline ends. This CDR3 region has 14 residues.

The V call is TRBV15, the J call TRBJ2-7, with D perhaps TRBD2 (5 bases). Germline V lookup: CDR1 LNHNV, CDR2 YYDKDF (reference sequence). The CDR3 has 13 amino acids. Trimming removed 3 bases from V and 3 bases from J, with 9 bases in between. CDR3 amino acids: CATSRGRDYEQYF. CDR3 nucleotides: TGTGCCACCAGCAGGGGCCGGGACTACGAGCAGTACTTC.

The chain has TRBV15 and TRBJ2-6; D perhaps matches TRBD1 (5 bases). Germline loops: CDR1 LNHNV, CDR2 YYDKDF (reference sequence). CDR3 size: 19 residues. Trimming removed 0 bases from V and 2 bases from J, with 17 bases in between. The CDR3 DNA sequence: TGTGCCACCAGCAGAGATCGGCTCGGCAGGGTGGCTGGGGCCAACGTCCTGACTTTC. Translation gives CATSRDRLGRVAGANVLTF.

This clonotype has only a few counts. V gene TRBV4-1 combines with J gene TRBJ1-2; D gene uncertain. With 0 bases removed from V and 4 bases from J, the gap between germline ends came to 21 bases. CDR1 and CDR2 (germline): MGHRA, YSYEKL. The CDR3 is made up of 18 amino acids. CDR3 amino acids: CASSQETSLTNVGYGYTF. The CDR3 DNA sequence: TGCGCCAGCAGCCAAGAGACTTCTCTTACCAATGTAGGCTATGGCTACACCTTC.

This clonotype has just a few counts. The chain employs TRBV12-3 or TRBV12-4 and TRBJ1-1, with TRBD1 as a possible D gene (5 bases). The CDR3 has 15 residues. V lost 6 bases, J lost 1 base, and 15 bases lay in between. The CDR3 sequence: CASSNLDGTNTEAFF. The CDR3 DNA follows: TGTGCCAGCAGCAACCTGGACGGGACGAACACTGAAGCTTTCTTT.

This clonotype was counted ten times or more. The chain uses TRBV6-2 or TRBV6-3 and TRBJ1-1; the D gene is possibly TRBD1 (5 bases). The V end was cut by 8 bases, the J end by 0 bases, with 16 bases between. CDR3 length: 15 residues. CDR1 MNHEY and CDR2 SVGEGT come from the germline V gene. The CDR3 loop reads CASWGRDHMNTEAFF. CDR3 nucleotide sequence: TGTGCCAGCTGGGGACGGGACCACATGAACACTGAAGCTTTCTTT.

The table lists this clonotype with many counts. V is TRBV11-2 and J is TRBJ1-6; D uncertain. V gave up 0 bases and J gave up 9 bases, with 9 bases separating them. Germline V gene lookup returns CDR1 SGHAT and CDR2 FQNNGV. The CDR3 is made up of 14 amino acids. CDR3 loop: CASSLDPGGSPLHF. In DNA, the CDR3 is TGTGCCAGCAGCTTAGACCCCGGTGGTTCACCCCTCCACTTT.

This chain joins TRBV2 and TRBJ2-7; no clear D gene. The CDR3 has 11 amino acids. Germline loops: CDR1 SNHLY, CDR2 FYNNEI. V lost 7 bases and J lost 5, with 9 bases in between. This CDR3 reads CASKLYDEQYF. The CDR3 DNA sequence: TGTGCCAGCAAACTGTACGACGAGCAGTACTTC.

The chain is built from TRBV4-1 and TRBJ2-5; TRBD1 matches at 9 bases. Germline CDR1 MGHRA, CDR2 YSYEKL. The V and J ends lost 2 bases and 5 bases, in that order; junction bases with no gene match: 6. The CDR3 sequence is 15 residues long. In nucleotides, the CDR3 is TGCGCCAGCAGCCAACCGGGACAGGGATTTGAGACCCAGTACTTC. This translates into CASSQPGQGFETQYF.

V is TRBV4-1 and J is TRBJ2-7; 14 nucleotides line up with TRBD2. Trimming at V came to 3 bases and at J to 1 base, leaving 11 bases not matched to a gene. Germline loops: CDR1 MGHRA, CDR2 YSYEKL. The CDR3 has 19 residues. The CDR3 region is CASSHGGGLAGADSYEQYF. The DNA of the CDR3 is TGCGCCAGCAGCCACGGAGGGGGACTAGCGGGGGCCGATTCCTACGAGCAGTACTTC.

V usage is TRBV10-2 and J usage is TRBJ2-7; 11 bases are shared with TRBD2. V dropped 6 bases and J dropped 6; count of bases not matched to a gene: 7. Germline loops: CDR1 WSHSY, CDR2 SAAADI. CDR3 size: 14 residues. CDR3 region: CASREPGTSGEQYF. CDR3 DNA: TGCGCCAGCAGAGAGCCCGGGACTAGCGGCGAGCAGTACTTC.

This clonotype was detected many times. The V and J genes are TRBV28 and TRBJ2-7, with D possibly being TRBD1 (6 bases). The CDR3 spans 13 residues. Germline V CDR1 and CDR2: MDHEN, SYDVKM. V was clipped by 5 bases and J by 2 bases, with 10 bases between them. Here the CDR3 DNA reads TGTGCCAGCAGTCGACAGGAACCCTACGAGCAGTACTTC. It codes for CASSRQEPYEQYF.